This T cell receptor (beta chain) originates from a study of T cells in Graves' hyperthyroidism and ophthalmopathy (dated by TCRdb to the late 2010s). Notes on the research overall: Peripheral blood samples were taken at initial diagnosis, before any treatment was given. To identify TCR V-J signatures that set the groups apart, the researchers used a discovery cohort of about a hundred patients, made up of about 44 with Graves' ophthalmopathy and approximately 57 with stable Graves' hyperthyroidism. An independent validation cohort of about 19 hyperthyroidism patients and approximately 17 patients who later progressed to ophthalmopathy tested prospective prediction of ophthalmopathy. The approximately 90 discovery patients were randomly split 7:3 into training and test sets. The study also compared thyroid tissue and blood T-cell repertoires from 5 to 7 Graves' hyperthyroidism patients. After blood sampling, hyperthyroidism patients were treated with methimazole at a starting dose of 30 mg daily, and ophthalmopathy patients were treated with high-dose intravenous methylprednisolone. The paper reports TCR Vbeta CDR3 sequencing of fewer than 150 peripheral blood samples: 43 ophthalmopathy, fewer than 80 hyperthyroidism and around 17 progressor patients. Overall study results and their limits: During validation, the model predicted progression to ophthalmopathy a median of approximately 6.5 months ahead of onset, with almost 71% sensitivity and about 75% specificity. Most expanded thyroid clonotypes (frequency above 0.001) were also detected in blood, a finding suggesting that blood repertoires may reflect thyroid immune responses. No statistical method was used to fix the sample size in advance, and group allocation was not hidden from the investigators. In cross-validation, a model built on a 13 V-J signature told ophthalmopathy apart from stable hyperthyroidism with approximately 90% sensitivity and roughly 81% specificity, and in testing the same model reached 80%/75%.

Spanning cysteine to phenylalanine, the CDR3 consists of 14 amino acids. Left in the record is the CDR3 DNA by itself, 42 bases read in frame from the first base. The junction shows trimming of 2 bases on V and 6 bases on J, plus 10 bases between the germline ends. CDR1 and CDR2 are read off the germline V gene as MDHEN and SYDVKM. Many counts were recorded for this clonotype. The specificity of this receptor is unknown. No base quality information exists; no much larger clone differs at one position. In the ophthalmopathy patients, disease was moderately to severely active, with a Clinical Activity Score of 3 or more, a NOSPECS grade of 4 or more, and a duration of less than 3 months. Exclusion was applied to patients with uncontrolled infections, other autoimmune diseases, pregnancy or lactation. Clinical symptoms, serum thyroxine and TRAb, thyroid ultrasound, and orbital computed tomography formed the basis for the diagnoses. Ficoll-Paque density gradient centrifugation was used to isolate PBMCs from 8 to 10 ml of fresh peripheral blood. Trizol reagent was used to extract total RNA, and RNA quality was then checked on an Agilent 2100 Bioanalyzer.

The TCR beta CDR3 regions were amplified from the RNA transcripts. A first-round RT-PCR of the TCR CDR3 used the HTBI primer set with the Qiagen OneStep RT-PCR kit. A second multiplex PCR round built the libraries, followed by size selection and purification. The libraries were sequenced on an Illumina HiSeq2000 using paired-end 100 bp reads. As for how the authors treated the data: Raw data were processed with SOAPnuke, discarding reads with adapters, uncalled bases, mean Phred below 15, or no exact constant-primer or identifier match. High-quality paired reads were merged using COPE v1.2.5, and each unique nucleotide sequence was defined as a clonotype. MiTCR v1.1 was used to align clonotypes to the IMGT TRBV, TRBD and TRBJ reference segments. The analysis was restricted to V-J combinations with a frequency above 0.0001, which together covered roughly 99% of the repertoires. The TCS score was defined as F50 (clonal expansion) divided by E x V (chaos), with BLOSUM62-based TCRdist calculated between CDR3 peptides within each V-J. Welch's t-statistics and random forest reduced 500 to 650 V-J features to about 12, which were used in a naive Bayes classifier (R e1071). The public sequencing data were trimmed at Q25 with fastp and processed into clonotypes with MiXCR by TCRdb, which kept only in-frame beta chains. Entries are consolidated by CDR3 protein sequence, retaining the most common genes and DNA. TCRdb, not the original authors, processed these V and J calls. In all, the sample holds 560,000 or so distinct CDR3 sequences, and about 20% of those were seen once. The ten biggest clones cover about 45% of the sample.

Recombination joined TRBV28 with TRBJ2-2; no confident D gene assignment can be made. The sequenced sample consisted of blood. The sequence derives from a man aged 35 to 55 with Graves' ophthalmopathy. In nucleotides, the sequence is TGTGCCAGCAGTTTACCTCACCTGTCCGGGGAGCTGTTTTTT. Protein translation: CASSLPHLSGELFF.